Each of the 5 T cell receptor beta chains below was sequenced from the same sample in a study of T cell responses to AZD1222 COVID-19 vaccine. Assay used: immunoSEQ multiplex PCR; TCRdb lists only in-frame clones, some missing. The table shows over 45,000 clones, with roughly 90% occurring only once. The sample consisted of peripheral blood, taken 28 days after the second AZD1222 dose. The origin of the receptors is an adult who received the AZD1222 COVID-19 vaccine.

This clone is a singleton in its sample. The chain couples TRBV28 to TRBJ1-3; 8 bases match TRBD1. Trimming took 5 bases from V and 4 from J; bases not matched to a gene: 10. This CDR3 contains 16 residues. Germline V CDR1 and CDR2: MDHEN, SYDVKM. The CDR3 loop is CASSLPATGAGNTIYF. The CDR3 nucleotides are TGTGCCAGCAGTCTCCCCGCGACAGGGGCCGGAAACACCATATATTTT.

This clone was seen only a few times. The chain carries TRBV5-4 and TRBJ1-3; D ambiguous. CDR1 and CDR2 (germline): SGHNT, YYREEE (reference sequence). The V end was cut by 4 bases, the J end by 2 bases, with 7 bases between. The CDR3 spans 13 residues. The CDR3 here is CASSLTAGNTIYF. The CDR3 coding sequence is TGTGCCAGCAGCCTGACGGCTGGAAACACCATATATTTT.

The chain employs TRBV2 and TRBJ2-1; D is possibly TRBD2 (6 bases). Trimming stripped 3 bases from V and 5 bases from J, with 17 bases between. This CDR3 contains 16 residues. From germline, CDR1 is SNHLY and CDR2 FYNNEI. CDR3 sequence: CASSDAGINTNNEQFF. The CDR3, as DNA: TGTGCCAGCAGTGATGCGGGGATTAATACCAACAATGAGCAGTTCTTC.

The rearrangement uses TRBV6-5 and TRBJ1-3; D is ambiguous. The CDR3 spans 13 residues. Trimming removed 8 bases from V and 8 bases from J, with 16 bases in between. Germline CDR1 MNHEY, CDR2 SVGAGI. The CDR3 here is CASLSPVSHTIYF. CDR3 nucleotides: TGTGCCAGCCTAAGCCCCGTCTCCCACACCATATATTTT.

This clone was detected only a few times. The V call is TRBV5-4, the J call TRBJ2-7, with 8 bases aligning to TRBD1. CDR1 SGHNT and CDR2 YYREEE come from the germline V gene (reference sequence). Losses at the gene ends were 4 bases for V and 7 bases for J; bases not matched to a gene: 16. The CDR3 is 16 amino acids. CDR3 amino acids: CASSPGGDRRTSEQYF. Written as DNA, the CDR3 is TGTGCCAGCAGCCCCGGTGGGGACAGGAGGACGTCGGAGCAGTACTTC. The full variable domain, rest sourced from reference TRBV5-4 and TRBJ2-7, is ETGVTQSPTHLIKTRGQQVTLRCSSQSGHNTVSWYQQALGQGPQFIFQYYREEENGRGNFPPRFSGLQFPNYSSELNVNALELDDSALYLCASSPGGDRRTSEQYFGPGTRLTVT.